These 29 T cell receptor beta chains came from one sample sequenced in a study of Graves' ophthalmopathy and Graves' hyperthyroidism listed by TCRdb under 2018. Instrument on record: Illumina HiSeq 2000. For repertoire sequencing, the TCR beta CDR3 regions were amplified from RNA transcripts. A first-round RT-PCR used HTBI primers with the Qiagen OneStep RT-PCR kit, followed by a second-round multiplex PCR, size selection and purification. TCRdb took the public reads, trimmed them with fastp at Q25, ran MiXCR for clone calling and kept in-frame beta chains. CDR3 protein sequences are deduplicated, and each keeps its most common genes and DNA. Within this sample are 450,000 or so distinct CDR3 sequences, with around 15% of them counted one time only. 9.8% of the sample goes to the ten largest clones. Material for sequencing was blood. The receptors were gathered from a woman younger than 45 with Graves' ophthalmopathy. Donor details come from another sample of the same person, matched by shared clones.

This clonotype was seen at least ten times. CDR3 protein: CASSLFPAGEFGAGELFF. CDR3 nucleotides: TGTGCCAGCAGCTTATTTCCAGCGGGAGAATTTGGCGCCGGGGAGCTGTTTTTT. The chain has TRBV7-8 and TRBJ2-2; 8 bases match TRBD2. V shed 2 bases and J 6 bases; nucleotides not matched to a gene: 14. This CDR3 spans 18 amino acids. The germline CDR1 and CDR2 sequences are SGHVS and FQNEAQ.

The chain is built from TRBV6-1 and TRBJ1-1; TRBD1 agrees at 7 bases. Germline CDR1 MNHNS, CDR2 SASEGT. With 6 bases clipped from V and 1 base from J, the junction kept 5 bases outside the gene matches. This CDR3 is 14 amino acids long. The CDR3 here is CASRKPGGNTEAFF. The CDR3 nucleotides are TGTGCCAGCAGAAAGCCAGGGGGGAACACTGAAGCTTTCTTT.

Ten or more counts support this clonotype. The chain couples TRBV20-1 to TRBJ1-6, with D hard to call. Trimming stripped 5 bases from V and 0 bases from J, with 8 bases between. Germline CDR1 is DFQATT and CDR2 is SNEGSKA (reference sequence). The CDR3 is made up of 14 amino acids. The CDR3 sequence: CSAPDGSYNSPLHF. The CDR3 region has the DNA TGCAGTGCTCCGGACGGCTCCTATAATTCACCCCTCCACTTT.

This clonotype was detected only a few times. The chain uses TRBV5-6 and TRBJ2-5, with a tentative D call TRBD2 (6 bases). V lost 7 bases to trimming and J lost 7 bases, with 17 bases between them. This CDR3 spans 13 amino acids. The germline V gene has CDR1 SGHDT and CDR2 YYEEEE. CDR3 bases: TGTGCCAGCGGGCGGGATGCAGTGGGGACCCAGTACTTC. It yields the protein CASGRDAVGTQYF. Using reference TRBV5-6 and TRBJ2-5 for the parts outside the CDR3, the full variable domain is DAGVTQSPTHLIKTRGQQVTLRCSPKSGHDTVSWYQQALGQGPQFIFQYYEEEERQRGNFPDRFSGHQFPNYSSELNVNALLLGDSALYLCASGRDAVGTQYFGPGTRLLVL.

Ten or more counts support this clonotype. The rearrangement uses TRBV12-3 or TRBV12-4 and TRBJ2-7; no definite D call. The CDR3 is made up of 12 amino acids. Trimming shortened V by 6 bases and J by 5 bases, and 11 bases separated the two germline ends. As DNA, the CDR3 is TGTGCCAGCAGCCCATATCGGGACGAGCAGTACTTC. Protein sequence: CASSPYRDEQYF.

This clonotype was recorded a few times. This chain uses TRBV2 with TRBJ2-5; 11 nucleotides line up with TRBD1. The V gene end was trimmed by 4 bases and the J gene end by 1 base; junction bases not matched to a gene: 2. CDR1 is SNHLY, CDR2 FYNNEI, per germline. This CDR3 has 15 amino acids. For the CDR3, the DNA is TGTGCCAGCAGTGGGACAGGGGGCTTCCAAGAGACCCAGTACTTC. This codes for CASSGTGGFQETQYF.

This clonotype appeared many times. The chain recombines TRBV11-1 with TRBJ2-3; 8 bases line up with TRBD2. This CDR3 contains 16 residues. Germline V gene sequence: CDR1 SGHAT, CDR2 FQDESV (reference sequence). V trimming: 6 bases; J trimming: 6 bases; junction bases outside the gene matches: 14. The CDR3 DNA reads TGTGCCAGCAGACCCCCCGCGATAGCGGGATCGGATACGCAGTATTTT. This translates into CASRPPAIAGSDTQYF. The variable domain in full, completed from reference TRBV11-1 and TRBJ2-3, reads EAEVAQSPRYKITEKSQAVAFWCDPISGHATLYWYRQILGQGPELLVQFQDESVVDDSQLPKDRFSAERLKGVDSTLKIQPAELGDSAMYLCASRPPAIAGSDTQYFGPGTRLTVL.

This clonotype was seen more than once but under ten times. V gene TRBV4-1 combines with J gene TRBJ2-7; possibly TRBD1 for D (6 bases). This CDR3 spans 15 amino acids. V lost 2 bases and J 7 bases, leaving 18 bases between the germline ends. Germline CDR1 reads MGHRA; CDR2 reads YSYEKL. Written as DNA, the CDR3 is TGCGCCAGCAGCCAAAGGGGACACTGGGAGAGGGAGCAGTACTTC. Translated, it gives CASSQRGHWEREQYF.

This clonotype was counted many times. The CDR3 loop is CASSHSGGEAYGYTF. CDR3 DNA sequence: TGTGCCAGCAGCCATTCTGGAGGGGAGGCCTATGGCTACACCTTC. V gene TRBV28 combines with J gene TRBJ1-2; tentative D call: TRBD1 (5 bases). V was trimmed by 6 bases and J by 4 bases, leaving 18 bases between them. The CDR3 has 15 residues. Germline V gives CDR1 MDHEN, CDR2 SYDVKM.

This clonotype came up many times. The J gene is TRBJ2-2, the V gene TRBV5-1; D gene ambiguous. This CDR3 is built from 14 residues. Germline values: CDR1 SGHRS, CDR2 YFSETQ. Trimming removed 3 bases from V and 7 bases from J, with 13 bases in between. CDR3 sequence reads: CASSSPQENGELFF. In DNA form, the CDR3 reads TGCGCCAGCAGCTCCCCCCAGGAGAACGGGGAGCTGTTTTTT.

At least ten counts were recorded for this clonotype. This rearrangement joins TRBV30 to TRBJ1-2; no clear D gene. With 5 bases removed from V and 4 bases from J, the gap between germline ends came to 14 bases. Germline V gene sequence: CDR1 GTSNPN, CDR2 SVGIG (reference sequence). CDR3 size: 13 residues. CDR3 residues: CAWRSESAYGYTF. The CDR3 DNA reads TGTGCCTGGCGAAGCGAGTCAGCCTATGGCTACACCTTC. The entire variable domain, with the rest obtained from reference TRBV30 and TRBJ1-2, is as follows: SQTIHQWPATLVQPVGSPLSLECTVEGTSNPNLYWYRQAAGRGLQLLFYSVGIGQISSEVPQNLSASRPQDRQFILSSKKLLLSDSGFYLCAWRSESAYGYTFGSGTRLTVV.

This clonotype was counted ten times or more. The rearrangement joins TRBV5-1 to TRBJ1-1, with 7 positions matching TRBD1. The V and J ends lost 1 base and 3 bases, in that order; junction bases with no gene match: 3. The CDR3 is 14 residues long. Germline values: CDR1 SGHRS, CDR2 YFSETQ. The CDR3 sequence is CASSLQGEYTEAFF. The CDR3, as DNA: TGCGCCAGCAGCTTGCAGGGGGAATACACTGAAGCTTTCTTT.

The rearrangement links TRBV5-1 to TRBJ2-7; 11 bases agree with TRBD2. The CDR3 length is 15 residues. Germline V gives CDR1 SGHRS, CDR2 YFSETQ. V lost 4 bases and J lost 4; bases outside the gene matches: 7. CDR3 sequence reads: CASSTTSGSWYEQYF. In DNA, the CDR3 is TGCGCCAGCAGCACTACTAGCGGGAGCTGGTACGAGCAGTACTTC.

This clonotype was counted ten times or more. This chain uses TRBV7-6 with TRBJ2-7; D unclear. Trimming removed 8 bases from V and 1 base from J, with 12 bases in between. Looked up from germline, CDR1 is SGHVS and CDR2 is FNYEAQ. The CDR3 runs 13 residues. CDR3 sequence: CASARTDSYEQYF. Here the CDR3 DNA reads TGTGCCAGCGCCCGGACGGATTCCTACGAGCAGTACTTC.

This clonotype has at least ten counts. CDR3 sequence (DNA): TGCAGTGCTACGGGTACCAATCAGCCCCAGCATTTT. Encoded protein: CSATGTNQPQHF. The chain has TRBV20-1 and TRBJ1-5; no clear D. CDR1 DFQATT and CDR2 SNEGSKA come from the germline V gene (reference sequence). The length of the CDR3 is 12 residues. The V end was cut by 4 bases, the J end by 3 bases, with 7 bases between.

The sample holds a few counts of this clonotype. The chain is built from TRBV12-3 or TRBV12-4 and TRBJ2-7, with 8 nucleotides matching TRBD1. This CDR3 has 15 residues. The V and J ends lost 7 bases and 3 bases, in that order; junction bases with no gene match: 11. The CDR3 coding sequence is TGTGCCAGCACCTCAACCGGGACAGGTTACTACGAGCAGTACTTC. It is translated as CASTSTGTGYYEQYF.

With regard to this clonotype: Germline and junction disagree at one end, which may indicate a read error. The chain carries TRBV11-2 and TRBJ1-5; D might be TRBD1 (6 bases). The CDR3 spans 16 residues. Germline V gives CDR1 SGHAT, CDR2 FQNNGV. This CDR3 is CASSARRQVRDQPQHF. The CDR3 nucleotides are TGTGCCAGCAGCGCTAGGAGACAGGTGAGGGATCAGCCTCAGCATTTT.

In this sample, this clonotype turned up many times. The chain couples TRBV6-1 to TRBJ1-3; TRBD1 is a possible D gene (6 bases). The CDR3 covers 15 residues. CDR1 and CDR2 (germline): MNHNS, SASEGT. V was pared by 8 bases and J by 1 base, with 15 bases between. Here the CDR3 reads CASREGVWSGNTIYF. The CDR3 DNA reads TGTGCCAGCCGGGAGGGGGTATGGTCTGGAAACACCATATATTTT.

The table lists this clonotype with many counts. J is TRBJ1-1 and V is TRBV6-5; D is possibly TRBD1 (5 bases). Germline CDR1 is MNHEY and CDR2 is SVGAGI. The CDR3 extends over 14 amino acids. V was shortened by 0 bases and J by 0 bases, with 5 bases between the two germline ends. CDR3 loop: CASSYSDMNTEAFF. CDR3 in DNA: TGTGCCAGCAGTTACTCGGACATGAACACTGAAGCTTTCTTT.

This chain uses TRBV19 with TRBJ1-2; D call uncertain. Trimming removed 3 bases from V and 1 base from J, with 9 bases in between. Per germline, CDR1 LNHDA and CDR2 SQIVND (reference sequence). This CDR3 has 14 amino acids. This CDR3 reads CASSINSINYGYTF. The DNA for the CDR3 is TGTGCCAGTAGTATCAACAGCATTAACTATGGCTACACCTTC. The variable domain in full, with the rest retrieved from reference TRBV19 and TRBJ1-2, is DGGITQSPKYLFRKEGQNVTLSCEQNLNHDAMYWYRQDPGQGLRLIYYSQIVNDFQKGDIAEGYSVSREKKESFPLTVTSAQKNPTAFYLCASSINSINYGYTFGSGTRLTVV.

The gene calls are TRBV20-1 and TRBJ1-5, with D perhaps TRBD1 (5 bases). With 0 bases removed from V and 2 bases from J, the gap between germline ends came to 11 bases. Germline CDR1 and CDR2: DFQATT and SNEGSKA (reference sequence). The CDR3 is made up of 15 amino acids. CDR3 protein: CSARDTEQGNQPQHF. The CDR3 nucleotides are TGCAGTGCTAGAGACACAGAACAGGGCAATCAGCCCCAGCATTTT.

This clonotype was detected a few times. The chain links TRBV11-2 to TRBJ1-1; maybe TRBD1 (5 bases). Germline V gene sequence: CDR1 SGHAT, CDR2 FQNNGV. The ends were cut back, 2 bases at V and 1 base at J, with 14 bases in the middle. The CDR3 covers 16 residues. CDR3 region: CASSLTPGGANTEAFF. The CDR3 nucleotides are TGTGCCAGCAGCTTAACCCCCGGCGGGGCGAACACTGAAGCTTTCTTT.

This clonotype was detected only a few times. V usage is TRBV5-4 and J usage is TRBJ2-5; TRBD2 matches 12 bases. The V segment lost 2 bases and the J segment 7 bases; nucleotides outside the gene matches: 9. From germline, CDR1 is SGHNT and CDR2 YYREEE (reference sequence). The CDR3 loop spans 16 amino acids. Here the CDR3 reads CASSFPTSGGPRTQYF. Here the CDR3 DNA reads TGTGCCAGCAGCTTTCCGACTAGCGGGGGCCCCAGGACCCAGTACTTC.

Comments on this clonotype: Possible read error: a much larger clone is one base away. The chain is built from TRBV2 and TRBJ2-7, with 7 bases fitting TRBD1. The ends lost 5 bases at V and 6 bases at J; junction bases unmatched: 7. Per the germline V gene, CDR1 is SNHLY and CDR2 is FYNNEI. The CDR3 sequence is 13 residues long. CDR3 region: CASSFTTGVEQYF. DNA of the CDR3: TGTGCCAGCAGTTTCACCACAGGGGTCGAGCAGTACTTC.

The chain employs TRBV30 and TRBJ1-5; D is ambiguous. Germline V gene sequence: CDR1 GTSNPN, CDR2 SVGIG (reference sequence). The CDR3 loop spans 15 amino acids. V was pared by 3 bases and J by 0 bases, with 12 bases between. The CDR3 loop reads CAWSSADYSNQPQHF. CDR3 DNA: TGTGCCTGGAGCTCGGCAGACTATAGCAATCAGCCCCAGCATTTT.

Many counts were recorded for this clonotype. The chain is built from TRBV9 and TRBJ2-7; D tentatively reads TRBD1 or TRBD2 (5 bases each). The CDR3 has 15 amino acids. V lost 0 bases and J lost 3, with 13 bases in between. CDR1 SGDLS and CDR2 YYNGEE come from the germline V gene. CDR3 sequence reads: CASSVDHGAFYEQYF. Written as DNA, the CDR3 is TGTGCCAGCAGCGTAGATCACGGGGCGTTCTACGAGCAGTACTTC. The whole variable domain, remainder taken from reference TRBV9 and TRBJ2-7, is DSGVTQTPKHLITATGQRVTLRCSPRSGDLSVYWYQQSLDQGLQFLIQYYNGEERAKGNILERFSAQQFPDLHSELNLSSLELGDSALYFCASSVDHGAFYEQYFGPGTRLTVT.

V gene TRBV6-2 or TRBV6-3 combines with J gene TRBJ1-5; 9 bases match TRBD1. The J segment lost 6 bases and the V segment lost 6 bases, leaving 12 bases of the junction unmatched. There are 16 residues in the CDR3. From germline, CDR1 is MNHEY and CDR2 SVGEGT. CDR3 sequence (DNA): TGTGCCAGCAGCCGAACAGGGGGCGCGATCGGTCAGCCCCAGCATTTT. Protein sequence: CASSRTGGAIGQPQHF.

This clonotype occurred many times. The rearrangement uses TRBV6-1 and TRBJ1-5; D not certain. Trimming pared 0 bases from V and 2 bases from J, leaving 11 bases between. The germline V gene encodes CDR1 MNHNS and CDR2 SASEGT. The CDR3 has 16 residues. The DNA for the CDR3 is TGTGCCAGCAGTGAAGCCGGGGTTGTGGGCAATCAGCCCCAGCATTTT. Translated, it gives CASSEAGVVGNQPQHF.

This clonotype was counted between two and nine times. The chain uses TRBV2 and TRBJ1-1; 9 nucleotides agree with TRBD1. Germline-derived CDR1 and CDR2 are SNHLY and FYNNEI. The CDR3 contains 13 residues. V lost 6 bases, J lost 6 bases, and 5 bases stayed unmatched. CDR3 region: CASRRDRDAEAFF. The CDR3 nucleotides are TGTGCCAGCAGGAGGGACAGGGACGCTGAAGCTTTCTTT.